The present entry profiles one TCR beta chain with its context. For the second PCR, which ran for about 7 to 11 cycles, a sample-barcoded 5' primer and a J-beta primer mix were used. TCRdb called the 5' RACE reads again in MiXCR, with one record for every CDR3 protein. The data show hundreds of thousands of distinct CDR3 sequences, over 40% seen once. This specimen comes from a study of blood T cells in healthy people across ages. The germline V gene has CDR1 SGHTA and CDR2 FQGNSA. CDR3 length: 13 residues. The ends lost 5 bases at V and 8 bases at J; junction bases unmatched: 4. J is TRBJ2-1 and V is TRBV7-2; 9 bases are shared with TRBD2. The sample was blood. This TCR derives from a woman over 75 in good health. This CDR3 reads CASSVVAGDEQFF. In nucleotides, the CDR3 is TGTGCCAGCAGCGTAGTAGCGGGAGATGAGCAGTTCTTC.